Listed here are 3 T cell receptor beta chains from one sample, sequenced in a study of identical twins. TCRdb used MiXCR to reprocess the 5' RACE reads, holding one entry per CDR3 protein. Altogether approximately 530,000 distinct CDR3 sequences are present, approximately 20% being singletons, with the ten largest covering approximately 0.52%. These records were also assigned to another study, of yellow fever vaccine responses in identical twins.

Material for sequencing was CD4+ T cells sorted from blood. All receptors derive from a young woman in good health.

J is TRBJ1-6 and V is TRBV7-2; a possible D gene is TRBD1 (6 bases). Trimming took off 5 bases at V and 10 bases at J, with 15 bases between the two ends. The CDR3 loop spans 14 amino acids. In germline, CDR1 is SGHTA, CDR2 FQGNSA. The CDR3 DNA reads as TGTGCCAGCAGCCCTCGTCAGGGGCTATCACCCCTCCACTTT. The encoded protein is CASSPRQGLSPLHF.

The chain recombines TRBV10-3 with TRBJ2-5, with 9 bases fitting TRBD1. The ends lost 6 bases at V and 5 bases at J; junction bases unmatched: 10. The CDR3 spans 15 residues. CDR1 and CDR2 from the germline V gene are ENHRY and SYGVKD. In DNA, the CDR3 is TGTGCCATCAGCCCGGGACAGGGAGATGGGGAGACCCAGTACTTC. Its translation: CAISPGQGDGETQYF.

This clonotype was found a few times. The V and J genes are TRBV10-3 and TRBJ2-7, with D possibly being TRBD2 (6 bases). This CDR3 comprises 15 residues. Germline lookup yields CDR1 ENHRY and CDR2 SYGVKD. Trimming cost V 3 bases and J 3 bases, with 15 bases left between them. The CDR3 DNA reads as TGTGCCATCAGTGACGAGGGGACTGGACTCTACGAGCAGTACTTC. This codes for CAISDEGTGLYEQYF.